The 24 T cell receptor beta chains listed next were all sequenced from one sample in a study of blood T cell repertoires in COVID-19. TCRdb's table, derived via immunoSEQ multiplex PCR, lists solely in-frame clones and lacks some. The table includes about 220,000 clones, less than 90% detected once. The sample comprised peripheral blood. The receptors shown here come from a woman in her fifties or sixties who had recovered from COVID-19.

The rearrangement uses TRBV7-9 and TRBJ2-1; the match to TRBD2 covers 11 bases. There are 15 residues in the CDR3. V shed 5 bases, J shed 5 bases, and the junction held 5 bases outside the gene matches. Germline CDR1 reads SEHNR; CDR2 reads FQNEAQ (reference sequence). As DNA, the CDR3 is TGTGCCAGCAGCCCCCTAGCGGGGGGCAACAATGAGCAGTTCTTC. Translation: CASSPLAGGNNEQFF.

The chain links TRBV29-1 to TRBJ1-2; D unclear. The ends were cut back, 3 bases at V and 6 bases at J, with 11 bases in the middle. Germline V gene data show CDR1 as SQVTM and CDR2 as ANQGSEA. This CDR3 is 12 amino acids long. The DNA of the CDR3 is TGCAGCGTTGATCGGGGTGATGATGGCTACACCTTC. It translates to CSVDRGDDGYTF.

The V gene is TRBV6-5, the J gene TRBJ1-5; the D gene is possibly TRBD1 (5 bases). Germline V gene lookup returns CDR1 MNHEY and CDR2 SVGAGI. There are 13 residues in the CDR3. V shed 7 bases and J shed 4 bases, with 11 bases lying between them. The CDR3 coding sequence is TGTGCCAGCATATCGGGGGAGAATCAGCCCCAGCATTTT. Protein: CASISGENQPQHF.

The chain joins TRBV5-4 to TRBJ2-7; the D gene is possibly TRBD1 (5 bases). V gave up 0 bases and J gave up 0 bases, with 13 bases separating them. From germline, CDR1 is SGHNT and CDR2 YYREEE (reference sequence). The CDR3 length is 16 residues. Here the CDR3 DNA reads TGTGCCAGCAGCTTGGTGTCAGGGTCTAGCTCCTACGAGCAGTACTTC. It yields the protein CASSLVSGSSSYEQYF.

The CDR3 sequence is CASSLDTGVGIQYF. The DNA of the CDR3 is TGTGCCAGCAGCTTGGATACGGGGGTGGGCATTCAGTACTTC. The chain couples TRBV5-4 to TRBJ2-4; D possibly corresponds to TRBD2 (6 bases). Germline CDR1 SGHNT, CDR2 YYREEE (reference sequence). The V end was cut by 0 bases, the J end by 9 bases, with 13 bases between. The CDR3 is made up of 14 amino acids.

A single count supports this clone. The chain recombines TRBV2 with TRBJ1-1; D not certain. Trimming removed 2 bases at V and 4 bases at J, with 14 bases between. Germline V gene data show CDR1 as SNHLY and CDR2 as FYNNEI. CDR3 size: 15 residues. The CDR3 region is CASSEQGLGGTEAFF. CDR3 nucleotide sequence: TGTGCCAGCAGTGAACAAGGCTTAGGAGGCACTGAAGCTTTCTTT.

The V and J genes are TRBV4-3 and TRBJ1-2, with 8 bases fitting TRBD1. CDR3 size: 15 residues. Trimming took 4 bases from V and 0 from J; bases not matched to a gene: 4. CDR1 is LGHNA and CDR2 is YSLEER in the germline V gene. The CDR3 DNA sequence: TGCGCCAGCAGCCCGACAGGGGAAGCTAACTATGGCTACACCTTC. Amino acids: CASSPTGEANYGYTF.

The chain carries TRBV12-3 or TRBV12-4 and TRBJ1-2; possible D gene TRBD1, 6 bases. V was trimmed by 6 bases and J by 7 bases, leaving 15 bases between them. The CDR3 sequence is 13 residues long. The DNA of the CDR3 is TGTGCCAGCAGATCTGCAGGGGTAGCTGGCTACACCTTC. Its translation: CASRSAGVAGYTF.

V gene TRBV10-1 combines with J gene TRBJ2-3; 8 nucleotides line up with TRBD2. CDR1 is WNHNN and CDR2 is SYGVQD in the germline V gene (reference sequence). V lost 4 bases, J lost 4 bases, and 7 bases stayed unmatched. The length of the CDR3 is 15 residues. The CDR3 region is CASSGDGGAADTQYF. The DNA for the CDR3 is TGCGCCAGCAGTGGGGACGGGGGGGCCGCAGATACGCAGTATTTT.

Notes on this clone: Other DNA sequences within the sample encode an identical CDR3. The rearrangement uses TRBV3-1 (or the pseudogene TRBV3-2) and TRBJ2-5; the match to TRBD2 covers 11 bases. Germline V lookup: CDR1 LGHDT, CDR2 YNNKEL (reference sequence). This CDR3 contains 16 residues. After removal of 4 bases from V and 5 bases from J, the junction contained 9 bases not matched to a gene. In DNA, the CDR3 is TGTGCCAGCAGCCCGGGGCTAGCGGGGGGCAGGGAGACCCAGTACTTC. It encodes CASSPGLAGGRETQYF.

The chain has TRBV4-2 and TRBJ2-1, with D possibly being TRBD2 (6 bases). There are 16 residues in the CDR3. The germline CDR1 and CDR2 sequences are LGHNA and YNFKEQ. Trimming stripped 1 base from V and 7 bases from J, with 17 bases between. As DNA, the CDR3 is TGTGCCAGCAGCCAAGTAGGAGGGGTGGTTGGGAATGAGCAGTTCTTC. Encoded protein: CASSQVGGVVGNEQFF.

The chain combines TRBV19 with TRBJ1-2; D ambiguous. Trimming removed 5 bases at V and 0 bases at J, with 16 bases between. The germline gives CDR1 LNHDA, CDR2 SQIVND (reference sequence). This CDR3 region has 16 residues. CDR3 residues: CASSPSAGKPNYGYTF. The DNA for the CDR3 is TGTGCCAGTAGTCCATCAGCGGGGAAACCTAACTATGGCTACACCTTC.

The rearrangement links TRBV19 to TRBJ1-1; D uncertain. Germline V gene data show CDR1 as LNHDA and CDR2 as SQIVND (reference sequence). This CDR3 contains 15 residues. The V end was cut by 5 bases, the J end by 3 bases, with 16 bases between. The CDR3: CASSPATNTHTEAFF. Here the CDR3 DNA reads TGTGCCAGTAGTCCCGCGACTAATACTCACACTGAAGCTTTCTTT.

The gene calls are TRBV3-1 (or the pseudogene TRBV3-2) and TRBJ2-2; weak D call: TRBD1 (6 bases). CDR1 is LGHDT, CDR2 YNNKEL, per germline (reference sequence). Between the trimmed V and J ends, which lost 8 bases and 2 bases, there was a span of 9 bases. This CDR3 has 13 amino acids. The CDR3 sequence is CASQDSNTGELFF. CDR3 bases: TGTGCCAGCCAGGACAGTAACACCGGGGAGCTGTTTTTT.

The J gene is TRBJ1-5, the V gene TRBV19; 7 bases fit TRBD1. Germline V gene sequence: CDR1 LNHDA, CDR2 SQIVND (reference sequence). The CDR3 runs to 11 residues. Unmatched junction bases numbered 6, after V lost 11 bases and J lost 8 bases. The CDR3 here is CAAGGMEPQHF. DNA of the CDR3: TGTGCCGCAGGGGGTATGGAGCCCCAGCATTTT.

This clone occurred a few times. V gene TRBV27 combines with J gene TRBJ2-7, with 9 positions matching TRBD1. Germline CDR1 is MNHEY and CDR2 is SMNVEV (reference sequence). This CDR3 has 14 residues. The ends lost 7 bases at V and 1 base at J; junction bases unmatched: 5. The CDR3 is CASTMGTGSYEQYF. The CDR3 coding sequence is TGTGCCAGCACCATGGGGACAGGGTCCTACGAGCAGTACTTC.

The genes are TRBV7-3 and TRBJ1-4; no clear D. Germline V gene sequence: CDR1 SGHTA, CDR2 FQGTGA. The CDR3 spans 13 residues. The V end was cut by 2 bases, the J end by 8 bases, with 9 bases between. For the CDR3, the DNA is TGTGCCAGCAGCTTACGGGGTGGCGAAAAACTGTTTTTT. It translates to CASSLRGGEKLFF.

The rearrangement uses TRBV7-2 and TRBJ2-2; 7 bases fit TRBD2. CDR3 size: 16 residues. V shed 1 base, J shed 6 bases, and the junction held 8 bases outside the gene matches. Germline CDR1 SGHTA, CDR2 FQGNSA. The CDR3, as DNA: TGTGCCAGCAGCTTAGTTGCGGGGGTAGAAGCCGGGGAGCTGTTTTTT. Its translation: CASSLVAGVEAGELFF.

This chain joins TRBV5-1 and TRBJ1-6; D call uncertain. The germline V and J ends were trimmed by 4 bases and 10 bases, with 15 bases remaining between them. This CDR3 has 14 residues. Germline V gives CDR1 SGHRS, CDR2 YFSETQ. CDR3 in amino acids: CASSPGRPRSPLHF. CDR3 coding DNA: TGCGCCAGCAGCCCGGGGAGGCCTCGGTCACCCCTCCACTTT.

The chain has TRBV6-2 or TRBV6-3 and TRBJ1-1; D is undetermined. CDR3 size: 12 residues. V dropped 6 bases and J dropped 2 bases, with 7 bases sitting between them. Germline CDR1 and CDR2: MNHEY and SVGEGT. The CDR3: CASSQLNTEAFF. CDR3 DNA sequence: TGTGCCAGCAGCCAGCTAAACACTGAAGCTTTCTTT.

The DNA of the CDR3 is TGTGCCAGCAGTTTTGGGACAGGGGTCACTGAAGCTTTCTTT. Protein sequence: CASSFGTGVTEAFF. This chain links TRBV27 with TRBJ1-1, with TRBD1 matching 10 bases. The CDR3 runs to 14 residues. Germline CDR1 MNHEY, CDR2 SMNVEV (reference sequence). The ends lost 3 bases at V and 4 bases at J; junction bases unmatched: 2.

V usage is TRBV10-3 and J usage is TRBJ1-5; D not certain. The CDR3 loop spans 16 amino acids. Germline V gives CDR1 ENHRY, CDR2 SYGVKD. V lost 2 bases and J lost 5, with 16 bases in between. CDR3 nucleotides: TGTGCCATCAGTGAGGGGCGGGCCGTCAATCATCAGCCCCAGCATTTT. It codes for CAISEGRAVNHQPQHF.

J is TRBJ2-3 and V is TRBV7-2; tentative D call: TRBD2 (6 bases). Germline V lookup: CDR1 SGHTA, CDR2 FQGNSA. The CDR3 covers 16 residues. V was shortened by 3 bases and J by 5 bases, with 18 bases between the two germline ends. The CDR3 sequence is CASSFSGTALGDTQYF. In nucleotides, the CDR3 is TGTGCCAGCAGCTTTTCTGGGACTGCCCTTGGAGATACGCAGTATTTT.

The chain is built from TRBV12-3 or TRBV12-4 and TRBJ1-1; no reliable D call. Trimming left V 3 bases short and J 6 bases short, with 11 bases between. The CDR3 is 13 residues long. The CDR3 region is CASSFFTAPEAFF. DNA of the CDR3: TGTGCCAGCAGTTTTTTTACAGCCCCTGAAGCTTTCTTT.